This is a list of T cell receptor beta chains from one sample in a study of T-cell memory formation after mild COVID-19. TCRdb itself ran the 5' RACE reads through MiXCR, one entry per CDR3 protein. The table records 250,000 to 350,000 distinct CDR3 sequences, approximately 15% of them present only once. The sequenced sample consisted of PBMCs or a T cell subset sorted from them (not recorded which). These receptors were obtained from a man aged 18 to 30 who had mild COVID-19 (a few samples of this study predate the infection). Cell type and time point are not known. Each CDR3 is given with its conserved first and last residue. Each record gives: clone size, V gene, J gene, D gene, CDR3 protein, CDR3 DNA. D genes are given only for firm matches. The size of a clone is reported for some rows only, either as once, few or many, or as a class for expanded clones.

few	TRBV28	TRBJ1-2	TRBD1	CASRDQDRPNYGYTF	TGTGCCAGCAGGGACCAGGACAGGCCCAACTATGGCTACACCTTC
few	TRBV7-9	TRBJ2-5	.	CASSLHQRAQETQYF	TGTGCCAGCAGCTTACACCAGCGGGCACAAGAGACCCAGTACTTC
.	TRBV4-3	TRBJ1-2	TRBD1	CASSQERQGGYGYTF	TGCGCCAGCAGCCAGGAACGACAGGGCGGCTATGGCTACACCTTC
many	TRBV2	TRBJ1-6	.	CASKTDSHNSPLHF	TGTGCCAGCAAGACCGACAGCCATAATTCACCCCTCCACTTT
.	TRBV7-6	TRBJ2-2	.	CASSLSEGYGEAGELFF	TGTGCCAGCAGCTTATCCGAGGGGTATGGTGAGGCCGGGGAGCTGTTTTTT
few	TRBV18	TRBJ2-1	TRBD2	CASSPPSGSYNEQFF	TGTGCCAGCTCACCACCTAGCGGGTCCTACAATGAGCAGTTCTTC
few	TRBV15	TRBJ1-1	.	CATSRDPGKSTEAFF	TGTGCCACCAGCAGAGATCCAGGGAAGAGCACTGAAGCTTTCTTT
.	TRBV5-1	TRBJ2-3	TRBD2	CASSFVGQGSTGTSGGFTDTQYF	TGCGCCAGCAGCTTCGTAGGACAGGGAAGTACCGGGACTAGCGGGGGCTTCACAGATACGCAGTATTTT
few	TRBV7-2	TRBJ2-6	.	CASSENPSGANVLTF	TGTGCCAGCAGCGAGAACCCCTCTGGGGCCAACGTCCTGACTTTC
.	TRBV7-2	TRBJ1-5	.	CASSLFWGQPQHF	TGTGCCAGCAGCTTATTCTGGGGCCAACCCCAGCATTTT
.	TRBV7-6	TRBJ2-5	.	CASSLGTNVETQYF	TGTGCCAGCAGCTTAGGGACGAATGTGGAGACCCAGTACTTC
.	TRBV6-1	TRBJ1-3	.	CASSEIVRLSGNTIYF	TGTGCCAGCAGCGAGATCGTAAGACTATCTGGAAACACCATATATTTT
.	TRBV20-1	TRBJ1-5	.	CSARYSSNQPQHF	TGCAGTGCTAGGTATTCTAGCAATCAGCCCCAGCATTTT
.	TRBV6-1	TRBJ2-7	.	CASSEWSPGLYEQYF	TGTGCCAGCAGTGAATGGAGTCCGGGACTTTACGAGCAGTACTTC
few	TRBV5-8	TRBJ2-3	TRBD2	CASSFPSGGHSTDTQYF	TGTGCCAGCAGCTTCCCTAGCGGGGGGCACAGCACAGATACGCAGTATTTT
.	TRBV5-1	TRBJ2-3	.	CASSTHLGDYSTDTQYF	TGCGCCAGCAGCACCCACCTCGGGGATTATAGCACAGATACGCAGTATTTT
few	TRBV29-1	TRBJ1-2	.	CSVGLLEPYYGYTF	TGCAGCGTGGGGTTGCTGGAGCCCTACTATGGCTACACCTTC
few	TRBV7-6	TRBJ2-3	TRBD1	CASSLGTGRFTDTQYF	TGTGCCAGCAGCTTAGGGACAGGGCGGTTTACAGATACGCAGTATTTT
few	TRBV5-6	TRBJ1-2	.	CASSFDRRGGGYTF	TGTGCCAGCAGCTTCGATCGGCGGGGGGGAGGCTACACCTTC
few	TRBV6-5	TRBJ1-1	.	CASSPGLRNTEAFF	TGTGCCAGCAGCCCTGGACTGAGGAACACTGAAGCTTTCTTT
.	TRBV12-3/TRBV12-4	TRBJ1-2	.	CASSFQVYGYTF	TGTGCCAGCAGTTTCCAGGTCTATGGCTACACCTTC
.	TRBV7-6	TRBJ1-2	.	CASSLFQGNGYTF	TGTGCCAGCAGCTTATTTCAGGGGAACGGCTACACCTTC
few	TRBV7-2	TRBJ1-2	.	CASSLNQISGYTF	TGTGCCAGCAGCTTAAACCAAATCAGTGGCTACACCTTC